This TCR beta chain was identified during a study of cytomegalovirus exposure and HLA in healthy donors. The CDR3 length is 12 residues. Germline CDR1 is SGHTA and CDR2 is FQGNSA. The ends lost 5 bases at V and 8 bases at J; junction bases unmatched: 4. Vbeta (60) and Jbeta (13) primers were used in the PCR. Clones were sequenced by immunoSEQ multiplex PCR, and TCRdb holds only the in-frame ones, with some missing. The data show about 120,000 clones, roughly two thirds seen once. The rearrangement links TRBV7-2 to TRBJ1-1; 8 bases are shared with TRBD1. The clonotype comes from a man aged 30 to 39 in good health and CMV-seropositive. The material sequenced was PBMCs. CDR3 region: CASSRNRGEAFF. In DNA form, the CDR3 reads TGTGCCAGCAGCAGGAACAGGGGGGAAGCTTTCTTT.